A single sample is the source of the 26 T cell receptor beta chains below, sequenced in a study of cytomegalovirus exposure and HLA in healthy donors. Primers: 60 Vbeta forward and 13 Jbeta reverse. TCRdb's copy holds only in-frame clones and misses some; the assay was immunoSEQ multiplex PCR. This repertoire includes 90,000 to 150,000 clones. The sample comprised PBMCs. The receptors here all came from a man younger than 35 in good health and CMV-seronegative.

CDR3 region: CASSPIGGLGNQPQHF. In nucleotides, the CDR3 is TGTGCCAGCAGTCCCATCGGGGGGCTTGGCAATCAGCCCCAGCATTTT. This chain uses TRBV28 with TRBJ1-5; D is possibly TRBD1 (6 bases). V dropped 5 bases and J dropped 2 bases, with 16 bases sitting between them. CDR3 length equals 16 residues. Germline V gene lookup returns CDR1 MDHEN and CDR2 SYDVKM.

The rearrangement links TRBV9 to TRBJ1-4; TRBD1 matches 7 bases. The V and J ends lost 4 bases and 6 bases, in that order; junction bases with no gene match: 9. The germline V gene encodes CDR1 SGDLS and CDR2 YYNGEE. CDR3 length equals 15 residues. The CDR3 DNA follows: TGTGCCAGCAGCCCCCCCAGGGGGGCCGATGAAAAACTGTTTTTT. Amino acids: CASSPPRGADEKLFF.

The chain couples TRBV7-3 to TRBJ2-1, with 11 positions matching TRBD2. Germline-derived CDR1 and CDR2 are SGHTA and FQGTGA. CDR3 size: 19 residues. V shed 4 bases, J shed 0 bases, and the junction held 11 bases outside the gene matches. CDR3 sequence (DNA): TGTGCCAGCAGCTCCTTCGTGACTAGCGGGAAGAGCTCCTACAATGAGCAGTTCTTC. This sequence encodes CASSSFVTSGKSSYNEQFF.

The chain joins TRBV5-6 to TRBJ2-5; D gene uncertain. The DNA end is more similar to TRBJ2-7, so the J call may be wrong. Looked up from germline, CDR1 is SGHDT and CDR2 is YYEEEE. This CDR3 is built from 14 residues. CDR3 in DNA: TGTGCCAGCAGCTCCCCCTCCACGTCCTACGAGCAGTACTTC. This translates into CASSSPSTSYEQYF.

Here the CDR3 reads CAWKGPTKGGNTEAFF. The CDR3 DNA sequence: TGTGCCTGGAAAGGGCCCACCAAAGGGGGGAACACTGAAGCTTTCTTT. V and J are TRBV30 and TRBJ1-1; D may be TRBD1 (6 bases). CDR1 GTSNPN and CDR2 SVGIG come from the germline V gene (reference sequence). The CDR3 is made up of 16 amino acids. The V and J ends lost 4 bases and 1 base respectively, with 19 bases between them.

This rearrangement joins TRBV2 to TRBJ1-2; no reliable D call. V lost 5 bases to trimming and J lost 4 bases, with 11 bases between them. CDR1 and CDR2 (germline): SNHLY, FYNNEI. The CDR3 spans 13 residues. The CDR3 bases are TGTGCCAGCAGTACTACGAGGGCCTATGGCTACACCTTC. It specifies CASSTTRAYGYTF.

Written as DNA, the CDR3 is TGCAGCGTTGAAAGAATGGGGGGGAACAATGAGCAGTTCTTC. As protein: CSVERMGGNNEQFF. The chain couples TRBV29-1 to TRBJ2-1, with 7 bases fitting TRBD2. CDR3 size: 14 residues. The junction had 6 bases not matched to a gene; V was cut back by 2 bases and J by 5 bases. The germline V gene encodes CDR1 SQVTM and CDR2 ANQGSEA.

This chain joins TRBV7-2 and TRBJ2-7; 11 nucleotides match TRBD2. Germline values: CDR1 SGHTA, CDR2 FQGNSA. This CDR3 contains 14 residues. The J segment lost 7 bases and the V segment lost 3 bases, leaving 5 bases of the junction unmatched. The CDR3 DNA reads TGTGCCAGCAGCTTTAGCGGGAGGGCCAGTGAGCAGTACTTC. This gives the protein CASSFSGRASEQYF.

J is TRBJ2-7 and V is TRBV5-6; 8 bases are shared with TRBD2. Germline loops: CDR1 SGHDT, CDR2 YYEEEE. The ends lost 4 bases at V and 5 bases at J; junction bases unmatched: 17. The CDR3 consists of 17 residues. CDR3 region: CASSPIRGGKGLDEQYF. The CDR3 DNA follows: TGTGCCAGCAGCCCGATTCGGGGGGGGAAGGGCTTGGACGAGCAGTACTTC.

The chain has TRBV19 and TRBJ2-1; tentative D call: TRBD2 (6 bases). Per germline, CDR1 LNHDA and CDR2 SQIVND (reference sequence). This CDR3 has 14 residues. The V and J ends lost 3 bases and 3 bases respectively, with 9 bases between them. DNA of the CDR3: TGTGCCAGTAGTATCTCGGGACTCTACAATGAGCAGTTCTTC. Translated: CASSISGLYNEQFF.

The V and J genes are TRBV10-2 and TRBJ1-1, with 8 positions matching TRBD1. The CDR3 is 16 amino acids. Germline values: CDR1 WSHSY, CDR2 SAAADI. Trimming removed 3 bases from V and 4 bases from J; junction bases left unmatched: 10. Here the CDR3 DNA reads TGCGCCAGCAGTGACGGGACAGGCAGAAGAGGCACTGAAGCTTTCTTT. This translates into CASSDGTGRRGTEAFF.

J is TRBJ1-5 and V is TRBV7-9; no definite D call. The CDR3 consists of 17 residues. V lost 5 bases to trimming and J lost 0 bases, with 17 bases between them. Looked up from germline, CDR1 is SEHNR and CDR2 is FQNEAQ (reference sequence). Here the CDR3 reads CASSPEEGIYSNQPQHF. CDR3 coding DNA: TGTGCCAGCAGCCCGGAGGAAGGGATTTATAGCAATCAGCCCCAGCATTTT.

The CDR3: CAWRPSIRGDSPLHF. The CDR3 region has the DNA TGTGCCTGGAGACCCTCCATCAGGGGGGATTCACCCCTCCACTTT. The rearrangement uses TRBV30 and TRBJ1-6; 7 bases are shared with TRBD1. The CDR3 spans 15 residues. The junction had 10 bases not matched to a gene; V was cut back by 3 bases and J by 8 bases. Germline CDR1 and CDR2: GTSNPN and SVGIG (reference sequence).

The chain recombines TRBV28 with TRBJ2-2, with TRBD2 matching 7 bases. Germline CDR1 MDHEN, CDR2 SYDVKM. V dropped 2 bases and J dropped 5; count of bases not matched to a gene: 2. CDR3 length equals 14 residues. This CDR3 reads CASSLMGGTGELFF. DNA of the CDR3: TGTGCCAGCAGTTTAATGGGGGGGACCGGGGAGCTGTTTTTT.

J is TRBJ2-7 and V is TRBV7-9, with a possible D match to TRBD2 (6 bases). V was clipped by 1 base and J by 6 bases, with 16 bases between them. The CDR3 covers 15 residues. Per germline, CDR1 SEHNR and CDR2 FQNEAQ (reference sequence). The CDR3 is CASSLDGDSMGEQYF. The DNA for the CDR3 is TGTGCCAGCAGCTTAGATGGGGACTCCATGGGCGAGCAGTACTTC.

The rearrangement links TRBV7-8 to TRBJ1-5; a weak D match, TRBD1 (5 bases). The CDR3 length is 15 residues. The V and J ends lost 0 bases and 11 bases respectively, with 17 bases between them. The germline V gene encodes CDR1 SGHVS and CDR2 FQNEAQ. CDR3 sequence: CASSLAELGGVAQHF. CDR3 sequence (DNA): TGTGCCAGCAGCTTAGCCGAGCTGGGAGGGGTGGCCCAGCATTTT.

CDR3 nucleotides: TGTGCCTGGAAAGGAGGGACCACTGAAGCTTTCTTT. It encodes CAWKGGTTEAFF. V is TRBV30 and J is TRBJ1-1, with D possibly matching TRBD1 (5 bases). CDR3 length: 12 residues. CDR1 is GTSNPN and CDR2 is SVGIG in the germline V gene (reference sequence). V shed 4 bases and J shed 4 bases, with 10 bases lying between them.

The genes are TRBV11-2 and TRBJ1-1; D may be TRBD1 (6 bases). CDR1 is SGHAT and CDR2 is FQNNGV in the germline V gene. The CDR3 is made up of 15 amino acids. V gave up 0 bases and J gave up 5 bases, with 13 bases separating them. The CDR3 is CASSLEAGARTEAFF. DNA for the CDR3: TGTGCCAGCAGCTTAGAGGCGGGGGCGAGGACTGAAGCTTTCTTT.

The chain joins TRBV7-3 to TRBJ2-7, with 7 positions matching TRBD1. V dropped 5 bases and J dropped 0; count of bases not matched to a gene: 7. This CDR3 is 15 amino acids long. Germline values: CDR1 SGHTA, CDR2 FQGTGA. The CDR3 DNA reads TGTGCCAGCAGCCTCAGACAGGGCAGCTCCTACGAGCAGTACTTC. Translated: CASSLRQGSSYEQYF. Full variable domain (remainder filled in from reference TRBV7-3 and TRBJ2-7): GAGVSQTPSNKVTEKGKYVELRCDPISGHTALYWYRQSLGQGPEFLIYFQGTGAADDSGLPNDRFFAVRPEGSVSTLKIQRTERGDSAVYLCASSLRQGSSYEQYFGPGTRLTVT.

The CDR3 sequence is CASSLQGLNQPQHF. Written as DNA, the CDR3 is TGTGCCAGCAGTTTACAGGGGTTGAATCAGCCCCAGCATTTT. The chain uses TRBV6-6 and TRBJ1-5; the match to TRBD1 covers 7 bases. J gave up 4 bases and V 4 bases, and 4 bases lay outside the gene matches. The CDR3 has 14 residues. Germline loops: CDR1 MNHNY, CDR2 SVGAGI (reference sequence).

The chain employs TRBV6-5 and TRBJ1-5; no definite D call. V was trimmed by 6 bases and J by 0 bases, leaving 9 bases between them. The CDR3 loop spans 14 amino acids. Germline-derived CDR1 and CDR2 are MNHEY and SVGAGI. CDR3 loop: CASRPDSSNQPQHF. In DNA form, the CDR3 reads TGTGCCAGCAGACCTGACTCTAGCAATCAGCCCCAGCATTTT.

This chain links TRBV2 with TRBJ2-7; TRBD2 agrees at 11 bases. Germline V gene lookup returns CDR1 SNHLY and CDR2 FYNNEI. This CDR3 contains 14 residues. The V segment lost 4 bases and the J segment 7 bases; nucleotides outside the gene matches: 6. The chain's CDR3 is CASSGLAGSLEQYF. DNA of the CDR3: TGTGCCAGCAGTGGACTAGCGGGGTCCCTGGAGCAGTACTTC.

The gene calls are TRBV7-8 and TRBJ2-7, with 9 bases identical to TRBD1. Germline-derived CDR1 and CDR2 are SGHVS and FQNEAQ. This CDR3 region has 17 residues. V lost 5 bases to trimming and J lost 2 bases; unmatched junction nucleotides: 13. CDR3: CASSPRPQGAKAYEQYF. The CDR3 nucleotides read TGTGCCAGCAGCCCGAGGCCACAGGGGGCTAAGGCCTACGAGCAGTACTTC.

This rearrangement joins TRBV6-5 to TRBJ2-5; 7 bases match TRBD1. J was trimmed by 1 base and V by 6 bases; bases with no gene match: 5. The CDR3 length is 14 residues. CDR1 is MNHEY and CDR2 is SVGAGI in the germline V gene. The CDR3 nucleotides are TGTGCCAGCAGCTTTACAGGGGTCCAAGAGACCCAGTACTTC. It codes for CASSFTGVQETQYF.

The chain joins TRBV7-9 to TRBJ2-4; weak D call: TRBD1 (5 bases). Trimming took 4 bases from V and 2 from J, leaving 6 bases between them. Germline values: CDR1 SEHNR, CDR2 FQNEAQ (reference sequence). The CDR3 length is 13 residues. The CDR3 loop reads CASSSGSKNIQYF. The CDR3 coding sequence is TGTGCCAGCAGCTCAGGGTCCAAAAACATTCAGTACTTC.

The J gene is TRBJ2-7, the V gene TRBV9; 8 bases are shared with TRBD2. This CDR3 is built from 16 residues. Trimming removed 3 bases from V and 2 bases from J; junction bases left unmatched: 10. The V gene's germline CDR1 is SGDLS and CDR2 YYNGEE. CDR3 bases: TGTGCCAGCAGCGCATGGGATAGCGGGACCCCCTACGAGCAGTACTTC. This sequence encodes CASSAWDSGTPYEQYF.